This paragraph covers one T cell receptor beta chain sequence. This specimen comes from a study of shared clonotypes between healthy human individuals. Germline assignment: CDR1 SNHLY and CDR2 FYNNEI. The V gene lost 7 bases and the J gene lost 0 bases, with 16 bases spanning the gap. There are 17 residues in the CDR3. Generated by immunoSEQ multiplex PCR, the TCRdb table keeps only in-frame clones and is missing some. The profile shows a few million clones, just over 90% of them singletons. The chain joins TRBV2 to TRBJ2-6, with a possible D match to TRBD1 (6 bases). This receptor was obtained from a young man in good health. The sample consisted of naive CD4+ T cells sorted from blood. Subset specified: CD45RA+ positively selected. The CDR3 reads CASKGRQALSGANVLTF. The CDR3 DNA sequence: TGTGCCAGCAAGGGGAGACAGGCCCTCTCTGGGGCCAACGTCCTGACTTTC.